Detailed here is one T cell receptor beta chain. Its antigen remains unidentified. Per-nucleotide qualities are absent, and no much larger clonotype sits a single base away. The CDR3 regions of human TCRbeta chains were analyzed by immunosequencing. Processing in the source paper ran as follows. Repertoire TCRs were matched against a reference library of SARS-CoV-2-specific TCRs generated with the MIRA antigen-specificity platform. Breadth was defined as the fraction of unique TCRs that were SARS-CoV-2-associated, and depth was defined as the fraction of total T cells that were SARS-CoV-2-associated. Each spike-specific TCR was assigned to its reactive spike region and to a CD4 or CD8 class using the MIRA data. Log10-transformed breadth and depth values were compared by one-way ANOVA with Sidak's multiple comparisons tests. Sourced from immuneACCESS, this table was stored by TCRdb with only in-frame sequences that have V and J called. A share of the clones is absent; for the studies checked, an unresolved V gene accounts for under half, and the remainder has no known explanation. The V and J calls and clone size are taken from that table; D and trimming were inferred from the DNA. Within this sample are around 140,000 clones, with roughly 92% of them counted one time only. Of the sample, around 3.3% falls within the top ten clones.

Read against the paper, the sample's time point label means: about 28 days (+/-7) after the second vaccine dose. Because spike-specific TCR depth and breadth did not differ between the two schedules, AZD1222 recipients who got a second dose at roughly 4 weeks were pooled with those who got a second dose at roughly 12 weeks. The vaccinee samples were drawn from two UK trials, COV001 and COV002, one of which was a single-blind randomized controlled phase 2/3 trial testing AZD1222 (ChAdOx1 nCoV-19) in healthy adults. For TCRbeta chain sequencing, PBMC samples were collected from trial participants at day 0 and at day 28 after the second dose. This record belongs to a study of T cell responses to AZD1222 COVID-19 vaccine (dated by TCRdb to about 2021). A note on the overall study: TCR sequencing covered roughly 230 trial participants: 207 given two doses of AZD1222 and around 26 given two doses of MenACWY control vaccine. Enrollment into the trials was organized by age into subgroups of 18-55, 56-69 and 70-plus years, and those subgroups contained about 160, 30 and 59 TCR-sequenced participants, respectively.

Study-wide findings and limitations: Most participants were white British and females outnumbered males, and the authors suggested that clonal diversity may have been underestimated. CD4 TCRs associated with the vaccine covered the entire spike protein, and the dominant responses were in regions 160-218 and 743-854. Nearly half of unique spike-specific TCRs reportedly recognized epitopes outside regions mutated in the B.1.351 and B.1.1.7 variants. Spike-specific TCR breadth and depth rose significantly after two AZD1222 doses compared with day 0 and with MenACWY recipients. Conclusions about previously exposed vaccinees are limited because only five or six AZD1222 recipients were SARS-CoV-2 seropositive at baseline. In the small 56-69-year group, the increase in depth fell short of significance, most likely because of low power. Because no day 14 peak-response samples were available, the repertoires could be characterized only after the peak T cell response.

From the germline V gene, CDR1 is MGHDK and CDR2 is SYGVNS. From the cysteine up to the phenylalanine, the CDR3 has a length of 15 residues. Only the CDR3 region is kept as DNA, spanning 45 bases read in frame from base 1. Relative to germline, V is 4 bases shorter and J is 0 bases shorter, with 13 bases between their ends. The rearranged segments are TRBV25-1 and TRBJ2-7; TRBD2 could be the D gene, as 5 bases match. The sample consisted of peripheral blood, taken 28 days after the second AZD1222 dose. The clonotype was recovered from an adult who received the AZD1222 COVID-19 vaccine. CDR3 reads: CASSGHNRGSYEQYF. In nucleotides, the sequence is TGTGCCAGCAGTGGCCATAACCGGGGCTCCTACGAGCAGTACTTC.